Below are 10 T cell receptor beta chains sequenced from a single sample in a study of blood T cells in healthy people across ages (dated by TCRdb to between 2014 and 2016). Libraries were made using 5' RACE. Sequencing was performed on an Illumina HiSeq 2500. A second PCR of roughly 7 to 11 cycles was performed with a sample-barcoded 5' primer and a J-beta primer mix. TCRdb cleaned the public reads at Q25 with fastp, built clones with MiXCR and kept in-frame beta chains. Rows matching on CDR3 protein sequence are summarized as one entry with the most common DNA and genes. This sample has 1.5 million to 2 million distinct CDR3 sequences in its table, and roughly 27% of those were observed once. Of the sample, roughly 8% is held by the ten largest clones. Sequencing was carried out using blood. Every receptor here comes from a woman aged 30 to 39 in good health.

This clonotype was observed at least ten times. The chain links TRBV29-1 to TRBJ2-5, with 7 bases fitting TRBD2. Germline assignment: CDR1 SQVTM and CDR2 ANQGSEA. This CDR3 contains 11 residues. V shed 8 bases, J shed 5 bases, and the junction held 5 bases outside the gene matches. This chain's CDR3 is CSWGGFETQYF. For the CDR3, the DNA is TGCAGCTGGGGGGGTTTCGAGACCCAGTACTTC.

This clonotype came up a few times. This chain's CDR3 is CASSFTGTGSETQYF. DNA of the CDR3: TGCGCCAGCAGCTTCACCGGGACAGGATCTGAGACCCAGTACTTC. The V call is TRBV5-1, the J call TRBJ2-5, with TRBD1 identical over 8 bases. This CDR3 comprises 15 residues. CDR1 is SGHRS, CDR2 YFSETQ, per germline. The ends lost 2 bases at V and 5 bases at J; junction bases unmatched: 8.

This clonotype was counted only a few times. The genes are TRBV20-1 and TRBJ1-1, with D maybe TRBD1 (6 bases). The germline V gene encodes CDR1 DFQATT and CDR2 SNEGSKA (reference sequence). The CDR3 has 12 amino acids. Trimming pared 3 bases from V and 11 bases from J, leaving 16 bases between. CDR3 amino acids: CSARDTGIWAFF. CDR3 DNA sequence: TGCAGTGCTAGGGATACAGGGATTTGGGCTTTCTTT.

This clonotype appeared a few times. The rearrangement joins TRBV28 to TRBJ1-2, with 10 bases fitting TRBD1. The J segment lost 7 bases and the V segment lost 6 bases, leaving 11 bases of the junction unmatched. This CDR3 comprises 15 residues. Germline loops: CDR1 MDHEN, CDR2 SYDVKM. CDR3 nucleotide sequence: TGTGCCAGCAGGCCCCGGGGGACAGGGGTCTCTGGCTACACCTTC. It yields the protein CASRPRGTGVSGYTF.

The CDR3 reads CATATQGIGTDTQYF. DNA for the CDR3: TGTGCCACCGCAACACAGGGGATCGGCACAGATACGCAGTATTTT. The chain is built from TRBV24-1 and TRBJ2-3; 7 nucleotides match TRBD1. The CDR3 has 15 residues. V was clipped by 9 bases and J by 1 base; unmatched bases: 9. Germline V gene lookup returns CDR1 KGHDR and CDR2 SFDVKD.

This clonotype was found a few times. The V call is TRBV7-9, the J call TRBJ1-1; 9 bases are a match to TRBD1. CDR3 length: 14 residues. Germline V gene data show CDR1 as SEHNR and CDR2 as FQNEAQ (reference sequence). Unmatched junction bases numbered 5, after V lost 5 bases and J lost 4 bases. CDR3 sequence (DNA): TGTGCCAGCAGCCCGGAGGACAGGGGCACTGAAGCTTTCTTT. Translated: CASSPEDRGTEAFF.

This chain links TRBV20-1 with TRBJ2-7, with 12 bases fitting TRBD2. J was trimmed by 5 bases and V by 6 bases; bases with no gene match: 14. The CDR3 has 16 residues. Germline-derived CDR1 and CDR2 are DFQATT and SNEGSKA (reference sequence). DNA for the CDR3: TGCAGTGCCCCCCCCACGACTAGCGGGAGTTTCCACGAGCAGTACTTC. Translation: CSAPPTTSGSFHEQYF.

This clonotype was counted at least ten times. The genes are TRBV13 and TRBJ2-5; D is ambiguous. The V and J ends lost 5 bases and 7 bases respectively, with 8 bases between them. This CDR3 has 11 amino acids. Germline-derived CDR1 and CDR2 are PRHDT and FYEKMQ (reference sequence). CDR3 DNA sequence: TGTGCCAGCAGCAAAGTCGGGACCCAGTACTTC. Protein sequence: CASSKVGTQYF.

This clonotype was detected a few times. The CDR3 sequence: CASSFRSSSYEQYF. The DNA for the CDR3 is TGTGCCAGCAGTTTTAGGAGTTCTTCCTACGAGCAGTACTTC. V usage is TRBV12-3 or TRBV12-4 and J usage is TRBJ2-7, with D unresolved. CDR3 size: 14 residues. Trimming took 3 bases from V and 1 from J, leaving 10 bases between them.

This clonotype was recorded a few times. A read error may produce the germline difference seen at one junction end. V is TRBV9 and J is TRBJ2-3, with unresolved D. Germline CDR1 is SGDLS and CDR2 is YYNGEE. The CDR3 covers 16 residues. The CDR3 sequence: CVSSPRTGRFTDTQYF. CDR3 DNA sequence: TGTGTCAGCAGCCCGAGGACGGGCCGCTTCACAGATACGCAGTATTTT.